This T cell receptor beta chain came from a study of T cell changes during pregnancy in multiple sclerosis. The protocol was immunoSEQ multiplex PCR, while the TCRdb copy is restricted to in-frame clones and leaves out a portion. The sample shows tens of thousands of clones, around 93% of them seen only once. Germline CDR1 SGHVS, CDR2 FNYEAQ. Trimming pared 4 bases from V and 5 bases from J, leaving 15 bases between. The CDR3 is 14 amino acids. This TCR was sampled from a female donor with multiple sclerosis, enrolled in a pregnancy study. The specimen comprised CD8+ T cells from peripheral blood mononuclear cells, sampled after pregnancy. V is TRBV7-6 and J is TRBJ2-7, with D tentatively TRBD1 (5 bases). DNA of the CDR3: TGTGCCAGCAGCTCGAGGACAATCCCCCACGAGCAGTACTTC. Translating it yields CASSSRTIPHEQYF. Filled out from reference TRBV7-6 and TRBJ2-7, the complete variable domain reads GAGVSQSPRYKVTKRGQDVALRCDPISGHVSLYWYRQALGQGPEFLTYFNYEAQQDKSGLPNDRFSAERPEGSISTLTIQRTEQRDSAMYRCASSSRTIPHEQYFGPGTRLTVT.